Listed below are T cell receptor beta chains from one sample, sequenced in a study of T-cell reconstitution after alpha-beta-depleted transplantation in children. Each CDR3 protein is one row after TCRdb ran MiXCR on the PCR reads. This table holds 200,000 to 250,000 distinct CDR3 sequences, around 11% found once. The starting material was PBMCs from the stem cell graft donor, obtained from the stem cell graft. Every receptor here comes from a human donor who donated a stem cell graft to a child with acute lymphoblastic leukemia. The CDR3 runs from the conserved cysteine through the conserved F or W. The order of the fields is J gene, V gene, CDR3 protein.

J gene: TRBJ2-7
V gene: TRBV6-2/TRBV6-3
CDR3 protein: CASSHPTPAEQYF

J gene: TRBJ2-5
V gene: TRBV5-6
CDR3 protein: CASSSSDRQETQYF

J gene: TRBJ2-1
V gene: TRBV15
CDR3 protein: CATSRVSVSYNEQFF

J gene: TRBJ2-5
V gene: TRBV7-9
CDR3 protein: CASSLRLAGGETQYF

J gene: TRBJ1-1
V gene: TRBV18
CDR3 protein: CASSPQGLNTEAFF

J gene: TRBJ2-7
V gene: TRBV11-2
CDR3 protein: CASSGRQGRYEQYF

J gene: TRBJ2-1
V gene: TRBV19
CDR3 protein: CASKTYNEQFF

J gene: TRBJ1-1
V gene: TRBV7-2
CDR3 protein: CASSNILTEPTEAFF

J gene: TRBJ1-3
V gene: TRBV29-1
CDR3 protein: CSVEDGTVSGNTIYF

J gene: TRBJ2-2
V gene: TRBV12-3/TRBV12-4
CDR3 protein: CASSQDRSWVGTGELFF

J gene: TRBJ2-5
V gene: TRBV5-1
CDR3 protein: CASTPGQGHVETQYF

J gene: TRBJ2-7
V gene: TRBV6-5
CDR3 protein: CASSYSAEVSYEQYF

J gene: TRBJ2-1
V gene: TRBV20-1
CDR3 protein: CSARPQPGGAYNEQFF

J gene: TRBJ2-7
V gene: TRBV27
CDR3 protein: CASSLTPDRVSHEQYF

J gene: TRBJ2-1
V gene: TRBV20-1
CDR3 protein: CSALTQGLRKQFF

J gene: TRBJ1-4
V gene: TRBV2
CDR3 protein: CASSEGSATNEKLFF

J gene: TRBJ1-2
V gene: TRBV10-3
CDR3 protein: CAILELDRGTNYGYTF

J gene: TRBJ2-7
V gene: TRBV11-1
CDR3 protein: CASTNSGGGGEQYF

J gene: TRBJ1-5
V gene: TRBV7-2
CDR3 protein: CASSSSTVNQPQHF

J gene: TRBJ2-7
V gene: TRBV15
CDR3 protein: CATSRGHGVEQYF

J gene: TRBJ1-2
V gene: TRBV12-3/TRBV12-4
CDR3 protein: CASSLQSYGYTF